Following are 2 T cell receptor beta chains from one sample sequenced in a study of patients and donors after allogeneic stem cell transplantation. Using its own MiXCR run on the RT-PCR reads, TCRdb lists one record per CDR3 protein. Here the sample spans about 960,000 distinct CDR3 sequences, 18% being singletons. Sequenced input: blood, either unsorted or a sorted T cell fraction (not recorded which). These receptors all stem from a human donor who was either an allogeneic HSCT recipient or a stem cell or donor lymphocyte infusion donor (not recorded which). It is not recorded whose cells these are; they may come from a transplant donor.

The chain uses TRBV4-1 and TRBJ1-2; D gene unclear. This CDR3 has 15 amino acids. V shed 0 bases and J shed 4 bases, with 12 bases lying between them. Germline values: CDR1 MGHRA, CDR2 YSYEKL. The CDR3 bases are TGCGCCAGCAGCCAAGAGCCCGGAACTGTCTATGGCTACACCTTC. This sequence encodes CASSQEPGTVYGYTF.

V gene TRBV11-2 combines with J gene TRBJ1-5; 9 bases fit TRBD1. The CDR3 sequence is 16 residues long. Germline V lookup: CDR1 SGHAT, CDR2 FQNNGV. V shed 5 bases and J 5 bases; nucleotides not matched to a gene: 10. CDR3 amino acids: CASSTSFGTGHQPQHF. The CDR3 DNA sequence: TGTGCCAGCAGCACTTCCTTCGGGACAGGGCATCAGCCCCAGCATTTT.